This T cell receptor (beta chain) was recovered during a study of blood T cell repertoires in COVID-19. Enrolled through a virtual design, the participants were between roughly 18 and 100 years of age and came from under 25 US areas. The data were produced by immunoSEQ multiplex PCR, yet TCRdb's version contains in-frame clones alone and is incomplete. The top ten clones hold more than 13% of a sample with around 220,000 clones, nearly 90% of them seen once. This CDR3 has 15 residues. Germline values: CDR1 SGHTA, CDR2 FQGNSA. Trimming shortened V by 1 base and J by 8 bases, and 15 bases separated the two germline ends.

The genes are TRBV7-2 and TRBJ2-1, with TRBD2 as a possible D gene (8 bases). Material: PBMCs or T cells enriched from blood (not recorded which). This sequence originates from a man younger than 40 who had been exposed to COVID-19. CDR3 loop: CASSLDRGREDEQFF. The CDR3 nucleotides are TGTGCCAGCAGCTTAGATAGGGGGCGGGAGGATGAGCAGTTCTTC.